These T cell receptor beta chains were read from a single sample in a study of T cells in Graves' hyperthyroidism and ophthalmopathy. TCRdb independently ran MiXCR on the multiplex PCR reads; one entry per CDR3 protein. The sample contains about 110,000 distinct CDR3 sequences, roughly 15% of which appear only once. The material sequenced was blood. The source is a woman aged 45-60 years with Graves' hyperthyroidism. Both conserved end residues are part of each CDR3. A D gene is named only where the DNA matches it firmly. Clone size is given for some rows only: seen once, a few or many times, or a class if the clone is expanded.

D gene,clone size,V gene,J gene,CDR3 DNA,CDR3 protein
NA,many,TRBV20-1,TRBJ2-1,TGCAGTGGGGTTGCGCCAATTAGCTCCTACAATGAGCAGTTCTTC,CSGVAPISSYNEQFF
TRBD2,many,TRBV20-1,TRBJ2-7,TGCAGTGCTAGAGGGCGTCCGGGACTAGCGGGGGAGAGCTCCTACGAGCAGTACTTC,CSARGRPGLAGESSYEQYF
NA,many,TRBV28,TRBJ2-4,TGTGCCAGCAGGGACGGGACAACCAAAAACATTCAGTACTTC,CASRDGTTKNIQYF
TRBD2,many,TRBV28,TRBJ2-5,TGTGCCAGCAGTTTTAACGTCCGGGGGGGGAGATTAGGAGAGACCCAGTACTTC,CASSFNVRGGRLGETQYF
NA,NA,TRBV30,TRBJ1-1,TGTGCCTGGAGTTTACCGACCTACATGAACACTGAAGCTTTCTTT,CAWSLPTYMNTEAFF
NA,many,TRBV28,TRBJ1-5,TGTGCCAGCAGTTTGGGGTGGCTCAGGGGAGGCAATCAGCCCCAGCATTTT,CASSLGWLRGGNQPQHF
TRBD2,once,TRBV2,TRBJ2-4,TGTGCCAGCAGTACCCCGGGACTAGCGGGAGGGCGAGCCAAAAACATTCAGTACTTC,CASSTPGLAGGRAKNIQYF
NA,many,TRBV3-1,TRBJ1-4,TGTGCCAGCAGCCAAAGCGGGACGGCCCCCGAAAAACTGTTTTTT,CASSQSGTAPEKLFF
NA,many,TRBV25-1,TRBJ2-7,TGTGCCAGCAGTGGACCTAGCTCCTACGAGCAGTACTTC,CASSGPSSYEQYF
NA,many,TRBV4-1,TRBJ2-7,TGCGCCAGCAGCGCAGCCTACGAGCAGTACTTC,CASSAAYEQYF
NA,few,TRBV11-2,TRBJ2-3,TGTGCCAGCAGCTTAGATCGGGCCACGGGTACGCAGTATTTT,CASSLDRATGTQYF
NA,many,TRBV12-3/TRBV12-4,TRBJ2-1,TGTGCCAGCAGTCCTGCGGGACAACGAGTTTACAATGAGCAGTTCTTC,CASSPAGQRVYNEQFF
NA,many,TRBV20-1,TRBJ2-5,TGCAGTGCTAATACAGACCAAGAGACCCAGTACTTC,CSANTDQETQYF
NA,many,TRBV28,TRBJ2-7,TGTGCCAGCAGTCCCCCCCAAGGAGGGGGAGGGCTCTACTTCTACGAGCAGTACTTC,CASSPPQGGGGLYFYEQYF
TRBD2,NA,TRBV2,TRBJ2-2,TGTGCCAGCAGCCCTCTGAGCGGGAGGGCCGGGGAGCTGTTTTTT,CASSPLSGRAGELFF
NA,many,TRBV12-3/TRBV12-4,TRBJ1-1,TGTGCCAGCAGTTCTAACCGGGAGAGGGATGAAGCTTTCTTT,CASSSNRERDEAFF
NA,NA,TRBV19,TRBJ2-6,TGTGCCAGTAATATTACCGGGGCCAACGTCCTGACTTTC,CASNITGANVLTF
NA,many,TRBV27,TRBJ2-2,TGTGCCAGCAGCCGATTGAGGGGAAGGAACACCGGGGAGCTGTTTTTT,CASSRLRGRNTGELFF
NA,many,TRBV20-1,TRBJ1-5,TGCAGTGCTAGAGAAACAAAAAATCAGCCCCAGCATTTT,CSARETKNQPQHF
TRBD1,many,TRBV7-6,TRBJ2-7,TGTGCCAGCAGCCCTACCGGACAGGCCTACGAGCAGTACTTC,CASSPTGQAYEQYF
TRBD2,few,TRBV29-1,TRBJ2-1,TGCAGCGTTCTTAGGCTAGCGGCAGACAATGAGCAGTTCTTC,CSVLRLAADNEQFF
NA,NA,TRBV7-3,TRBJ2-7,TGTGCCAGCAGCTTAACTGGCCCTTCCTACGAGCAGTACTTC,CASSLTGPSYEQYF
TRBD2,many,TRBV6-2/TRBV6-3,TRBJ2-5,TGTGCCAGCAGCATGAGCGGGAGACAAGAGACCCAGTACTTC,CASSMSGRQETQYF
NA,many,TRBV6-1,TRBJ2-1,TGTGCCAGCACCGTGTCGGACCAGTACAATGAGCAGTTCTTC,CASTVSDQYNEQFF
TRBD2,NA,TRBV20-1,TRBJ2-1,TGCAGTGCATGGCCCCCTAGCGGGGGGTACTATGAGCAGTTCTTC,CSAWPPSGGYYEQFF
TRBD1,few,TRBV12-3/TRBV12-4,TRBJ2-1,TGTGCCAGCAGTTCCGGGACAGTGGAGCAGTTCTTC,CASSSGTVEQFF
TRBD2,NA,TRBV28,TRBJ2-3,TGTGCCAGCGGACTAGCGGGAGTTTCGATCACAGATACGCAGTATTTT,CASGLAGVSITDTQYF
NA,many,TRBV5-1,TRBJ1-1,TGCGCCAGCAGCTTGGCGGGGGCTACTGAAGCTTTCTTT,CASSLAGATEAFF
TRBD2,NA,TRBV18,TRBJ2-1,TGTGCCAGCTCACCCCCCAATAGCGGGAGGGCCGCCGGCGAGCAGTTCTTC,CASSPPNSGRAAGEQFF
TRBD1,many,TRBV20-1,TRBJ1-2,TGCAGTGCTAGAAGGACAGGCAATGGCTACACCTTC,CSARRTGNGYTF
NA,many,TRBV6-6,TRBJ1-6,TGTGCCAGCAGTTACTCGCCAAGCCCAAATTCACCCCTCCACTTT,CASSYSPSPNSPLHF
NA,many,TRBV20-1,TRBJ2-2,TGCAGTGCGAGATACGGGGAGCTGTTTTTT,CSARYGELFF
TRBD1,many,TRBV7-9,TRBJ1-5,TGTGCCAGCAGCTCGGGGACAGCCGAAGGTCAGCCCCAGCATTTT,CASSSGTAEGQPQHF
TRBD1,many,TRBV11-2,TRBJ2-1,TGTGCCAGCAGCCTAGACAGGGTAGGCAATGAGCAGTTCTTC,CASSLDRVGNEQFF
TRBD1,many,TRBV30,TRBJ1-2,TGTGCCTGGAGTCCTCAAGACAGGGTTGTCTCCTATGGCTACACCTTC,CAWSPQDRVVSYGYTF
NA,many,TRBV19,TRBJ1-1,TGTGCCAGTAGTATGACCTTGGGTATACTGAACACTGAAGCTTTCTTT,CASSMTLGILNTEAFF
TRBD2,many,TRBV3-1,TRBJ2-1,TGTGCCAGCAGCCAAACCTCAGGACTAGGCTACAATGAGCAGTTCTTC,CASSQTSGLGYNEQFF
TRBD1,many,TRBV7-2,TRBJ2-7,TGTGCCAGCAGCCCCGGGACAGGGGCCTACGAGCAGTACTTC,CASSPGTGAYEQYF
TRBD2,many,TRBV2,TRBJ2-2,TGTGCCAGCAGTGGACTAGCGGGAGTCTCCACCGGGGAGCTGTTTTTT,CASSGLAGVSTGELFF
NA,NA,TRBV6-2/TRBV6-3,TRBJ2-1,TGTGCCAGCAGTTACTCGAAAGTACGGGCTGAGCAGTTCTTC,CASSYSKVRAEQFF
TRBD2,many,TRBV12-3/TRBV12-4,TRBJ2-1,TGTGCCAGCAGTTTAGGACCACCGGGACTAGGTCTTCAGAGAGATCAGTTCTTC,CASSLGPPGLGLQRDQFF
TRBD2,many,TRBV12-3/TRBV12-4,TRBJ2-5,TGTGCCAGTGGGGCGGGAGTGTCTGAGACCCAGTACTTC,CASGAGVSETQYF
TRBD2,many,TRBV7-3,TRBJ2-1,TGTGCCAGCAGCTTACAGCCGGGAGGGTACAATGAGCAGTTCTTC,CASSLQPGGYNEQFF
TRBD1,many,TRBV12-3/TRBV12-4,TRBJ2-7,TGTGCCAGCAGAGCTACAGGGGGGCGGAAGGGTGAGCAGTACTTC,CASRATGGRKGEQYF
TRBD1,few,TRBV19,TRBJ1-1,TGTGCCAGTAGTCACCGGGACAGGAAAAGGGCTTTCTTT,CASSHRDRKRAFF
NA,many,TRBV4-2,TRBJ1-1,TGTGCCAGCAGCCAAGAGCCTGATGCAGGGTTAGGGACTGAAGCTTTCTTT,CASSQEPDAGLGTEAFF
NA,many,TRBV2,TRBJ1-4,TGTGCCAGCAGTGTTATGGGGGTTTCCAATGAAAAACTGTTTTTT,CASSVMGVSNEKLFF
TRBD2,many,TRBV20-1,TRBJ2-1,TGCAGTGCTAGAGATCCCACGGGAGGTAGTGAGCAGTTCTTC,CSARDPTGGSEQFF
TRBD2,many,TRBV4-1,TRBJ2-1,TGCGCCAGCAGCCTCATAGCGGGAGGGCGCAATGAGCAGTTCTTC,CASSLIAGGRNEQFF
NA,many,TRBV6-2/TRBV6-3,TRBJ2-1,TGTGCCAGCAGTTACTACTACAATGAGCAGTTCTTC,CASSYYYNEQFF
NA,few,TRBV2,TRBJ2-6,TGTGCCAGCAGACAGGCCTCTGGGGCCAACGTCCTGACTTTC,CASRQASGANVLTF
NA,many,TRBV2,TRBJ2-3,TGTGCCAGCAGTGAGAGTAGTCTGAGGTCAGATACGCAGTATTTT,CASSESSLRSDTQYF
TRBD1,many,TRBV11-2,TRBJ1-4,TGTGCCAGCAGCTCGTACAGGGGACCCTATGAAAAACTGTTTTTT,CASSSYRGPYEKLFF
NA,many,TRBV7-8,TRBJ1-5,TGTGCCAGCAGCTTATATGTGGGCAGTATTTTATCGCAGCCCCAGCATTTT,CASSLYVGSILSQPQHF
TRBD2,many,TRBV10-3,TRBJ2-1,TGTGCCATCAGTGGGGCTAGCGGCAAGTCCTACAATGAGCAGTTCTTC,CAISGASGKSYNEQFF
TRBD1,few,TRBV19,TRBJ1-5,TGTGCCAGTAGAACAGGGGGGGGTAGCAATCAGCCCCAGCATTTT,CASRTGGGSNQPQHF
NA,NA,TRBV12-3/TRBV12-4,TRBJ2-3,TGTGCCAGCAGTCCCGGGGGGCAGGGAGATACGCAGTATTTT,CASSPGGQGDTQYF